The 14 T cell receptor beta chains listed next were all sequenced from one sample in a study of identifying expanded T cells in peripheral blood. TCRdb keeps only in-frame clones here, not all; method: immunoSEQ multiplex PCR. The sample gives more than 50,000 clones, approximately 80% of which show up once; over 15% is in the top ten. Sequencing input: blood. The receptors stem from a person aged 18 to 70 in good health.

The chain has TRBV6-5 and TRBJ1-6; 9 nucleotides line up with TRBD1. The V gene end was trimmed by 6 bases and the J gene end by 10 bases; junction bases not matched to a gene: 7. This CDR3 has 14 amino acids. Germline CDR1 and CDR2: MNHEY and SVGAGI. The CDR3 region is CASSKQGAGSPLHF. In nucleotides, the CDR3 is TGTGCCAGCAGCAAACAGGGGGCTGGGTCACCCCTCCACTTT.

V is TRBV9 and J is TRBJ1-3; the D is unclear. The CDR3 is made up of 15 amino acids. The V gene lost 4 bases and the J gene lost 2 bases, with 13 bases spanning the gap. Germline V gene data show CDR1 as SGDLS and CDR2 as YYNGEE. The CDR3 sequence is CASSSNSQPGNTIYF. The CDR3 nucleotides are TGTGCCAGCAGCTCTAACTCGCAACCTGGAAACACCATATATTTT.

This chain joins TRBV5-4 and TRBJ2-3; D might be TRBD2 (5 bases). Germline V CDR1 and CDR2: SGHNT, YYREEE (reference sequence). Deletions cut 3 bases from V and 4 bases from J, with 12 bases between. The CDR3 spans 14 residues. As DNA, the CDR3 is TGTGCCAGCAGCTCGGACCCCGGGGCAGATACGCAGTATTTT. Protein: CASSSDPGADTQYF. Supplemented by reference TRBV5-4 and TRBJ2-3, the full variable domain reads ETGVTQSPTHLIKTRGQQVTLRCSSQSGHNTVSWYQQALGQGPQFIFQYYREEENGRGNFPPRFSGLQFPNYSSELNVNALELDDSALYLCASSSDPGADTQYFGPGTRLTVL.

This clone was detected a few times. CDR3 residues: CSGVTGRGDGYTF. In nucleotides, the CDR3 is TGCAGCGGGGTGACAGGGCGGGGAGATGGCTACACCTTC. The V and J genes are TRBV29-1 and TRBJ1-2, with TRBD1 identical over 7 bases. Germline V gene data show CDR1 as SQVTM and CDR2 as ANQGSEA. The CDR3 has 13 amino acids. After removal of 7 bases from V and 6 bases from J, the junction contained 11 bases not matched to a gene.

This sequence joins TRBV5-1 and TRBJ2-1, with no clear D. The CDR3 is 16 residues long. The germline V and J ends were trimmed by 0 bases and 0 bases, with 10 bases remaining between them. The germline CDR1 and CDR2 sequences are SGHRS and YFSETQ. As DNA, the CDR3 is TGCGCCAGCAGCTTGGATGGGATTAGCTCCTACAATGAGCAGTTCTTC. Amino acids: CASSLDGISSYNEQFF.

This chain joins TRBV30 and TRBJ1-2; TRBD1 agrees at 11 bases. Germline assignment: CDR1 GTSNPN and CDR2 SVGIG (reference sequence). J gave up 5 bases and V 8 bases, and 4 bases lay outside the gene matches. CDR3 size: 12 residues. CDR3 in amino acids: CAGTGGLYGYTF. The DNA for the CDR3 is TGTGCCGGGACAGGGGGGCTTTATGGCTACACCTTC.

The V call is TRBV2, the J call TRBJ2-7, with 10 bases matching TRBD2. Germline values: CDR1 SNHLY, CDR2 FYNNEI. The CDR3 is 13 residues long. The V and J ends lost 6 bases and 12 bases, in that order; junction bases with no gene match: 11. Written as DNA, the CDR3 is TGTGCCAGCAGAGGACTAGCGGTTCCTACGGCGTACTTC. Its protein is CASRGLAVPTAYF.

The CDR3 region has the DNA TGTGCCAGCAGCAAAGGGAGGGCGCTCGGTCAGCCCCAGCATTTT. This translates into CASSKGRALGQPQHF. The chain couples TRBV21-1 to TRBJ1-5. TRBV21-1 represents a pseudogene. This CDR3 has 15 residues.

J is TRBJ2-2 and V is TRBV7-2; D is uncertain. CDR1 is SGHTA, CDR2 FQGNSA, per germline. V dropped 4 bases and J dropped 0 bases, with 6 bases sitting between them. The CDR3 totals 14 residues. In DNA form, the CDR3 reads TGTGCCAGCAGCTCCGCATCGAACACCGGGGAGCTGTTTTTT. It encodes CASSSASNTGELFF.

V usage is TRBV19 and J usage is TRBJ2-7; 9 nucleotides agree with TRBD1. Trimming removed 6 bases from V and 6 bases from J; junction bases left unmatched: 12. Germline CDR1 reads LNHDA; CDR2 reads SQIVND (reference sequence). The CDR3 covers 15 residues. The CDR3 sequence is CASSANRGRSSEQYF. For the CDR3, the DNA is TGTGCCAGTAGCGCAAACAGGGGGCGAAGTAGCGAGCAGTACTTC. Drawing the rest from reference TRBV19 and TRBJ2-7, the complete variable domain is DGGITQSPKYLFRKEGQNVTLSCEQNLNHDAMYWYRQDPGQGLRLIYYSQIVNDFQKGDIAEGYSVSREKKESFPLTVTSAQKNPTAFYLCASSANRGRSSEQYFGPGTRLTVT.

The genes are TRBV4-2 and TRBJ2-2; either TRBD1 or TRBD2 may supply D (5 bases each). Germline lookup yields CDR1 LGHNA and CDR2 YNFKEQ. The CDR3 has 15 amino acids. V lost 4 bases and J lost 2, with 11 bases in between. CDR3 region: CASSLGAGNTGELFF. The DNA of the CDR3 is TGTGCCAGCAGCCTCGGGGCGGGCAACACCGGGGAGCTGTTTTTT.

There are a few counts of this clone. CDR3 protein: CASSPTQNSPLHF. CDR3 DNA: TGTGCCAGCAGTCCGACTCAGAATTCACCCCTCCACTTT. This chain links TRBV2 with TRBJ1-6; D unresolved. The CDR3 runs to 13 residues. CDR1 SNHLY and CDR2 FYNNEI come from the germline V gene. Trimming removed 5 bases at V and 7 bases at J, with 9 bases between.

The gene calls are TRBV9 and TRBJ2-3; D not certain. Germline loops: CDR1 SGDLS, CDR2 YYNGEE. The CDR3 length is 15 residues. V gave up 0 bases and J gave up 5 bases, with 13 bases separating them. The CDR3, as DNA: TGTGCCAGCAGCGTAGGCTTTAGTTTTCTAGATACGCAGTATTTT. Protein sequence: CASSVGFSFLDTQYF.

The rearrangement joins TRBV5-1 to TRBJ2-1; TRBD2 matches 10 bases. The CDR3 runs to 15 residues. Germline trimming cut 4 bases from V and 3 bases from J; bases unmatched to any gene: 4. The germline V gene has CDR1 SGHRS and CDR2 YFSETQ. CDR3 sequence: CASSRTSGFYNEQFF. The CDR3 bases are TGCGCCAGCAGCAGGACTAGCGGATTCTACAATGAGCAGTTCTTC.